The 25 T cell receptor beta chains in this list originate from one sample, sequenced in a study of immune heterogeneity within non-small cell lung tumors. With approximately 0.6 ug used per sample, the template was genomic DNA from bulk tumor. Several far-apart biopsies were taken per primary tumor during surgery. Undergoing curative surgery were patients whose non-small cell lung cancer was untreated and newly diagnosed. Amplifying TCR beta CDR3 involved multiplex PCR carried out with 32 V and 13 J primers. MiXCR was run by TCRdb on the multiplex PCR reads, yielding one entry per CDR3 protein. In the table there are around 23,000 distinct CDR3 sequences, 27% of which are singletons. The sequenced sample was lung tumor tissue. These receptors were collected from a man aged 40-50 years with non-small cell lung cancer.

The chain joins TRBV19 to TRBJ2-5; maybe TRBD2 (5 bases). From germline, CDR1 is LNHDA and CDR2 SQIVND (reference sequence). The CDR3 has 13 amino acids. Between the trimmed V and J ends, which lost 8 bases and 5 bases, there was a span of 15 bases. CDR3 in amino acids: CASSRAVAETQYF. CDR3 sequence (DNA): TGTGCCAGTTCGAGGGCAGTCGCTGAGACCCAGTACTTC.

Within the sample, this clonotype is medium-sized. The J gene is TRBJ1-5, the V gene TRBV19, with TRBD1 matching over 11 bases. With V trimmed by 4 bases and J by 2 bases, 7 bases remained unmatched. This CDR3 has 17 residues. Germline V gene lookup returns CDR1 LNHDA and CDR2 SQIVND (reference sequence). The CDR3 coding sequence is TGTGCCAGTAGTACCGGGACAGGGGGATGGGGCAATCAGCCCCAGCATTTT. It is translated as CASSTGTGGWGNQPQHF.

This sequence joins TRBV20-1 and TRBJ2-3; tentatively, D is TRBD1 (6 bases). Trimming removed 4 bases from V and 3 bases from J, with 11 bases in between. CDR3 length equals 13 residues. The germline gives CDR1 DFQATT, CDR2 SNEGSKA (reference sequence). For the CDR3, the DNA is TGCAGTGCTATAACCAGGGGTACAGATACGCAGTATTTT. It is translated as CSAITRGTDTQYF.

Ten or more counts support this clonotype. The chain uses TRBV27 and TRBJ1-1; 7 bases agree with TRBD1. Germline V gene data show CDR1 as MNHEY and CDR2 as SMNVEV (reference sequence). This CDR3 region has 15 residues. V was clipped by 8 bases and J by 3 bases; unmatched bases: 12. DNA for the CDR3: TGTGCCAGCCGTTCGACCGGGACAGCCTACACTGAAGCTTTCTTT. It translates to CASRSTGTAYTEAFF.

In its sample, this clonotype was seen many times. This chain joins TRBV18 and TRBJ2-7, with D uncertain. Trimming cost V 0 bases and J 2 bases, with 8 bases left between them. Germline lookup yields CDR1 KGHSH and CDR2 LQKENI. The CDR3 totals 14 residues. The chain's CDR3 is CASSPPPAPYEQYF. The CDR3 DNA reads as TGTGCCAGCTCACCACCCCCAGCCCCCTACGAGCAGTACTTC.

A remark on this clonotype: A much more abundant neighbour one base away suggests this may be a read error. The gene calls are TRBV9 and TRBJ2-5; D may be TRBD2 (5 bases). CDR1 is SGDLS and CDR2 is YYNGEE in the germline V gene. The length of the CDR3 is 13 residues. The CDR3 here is CARSESGQETQYF. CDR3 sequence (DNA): TGTGCCAGAAGCGAAAGCGGCCAAGAGACCCAGTACTTC.

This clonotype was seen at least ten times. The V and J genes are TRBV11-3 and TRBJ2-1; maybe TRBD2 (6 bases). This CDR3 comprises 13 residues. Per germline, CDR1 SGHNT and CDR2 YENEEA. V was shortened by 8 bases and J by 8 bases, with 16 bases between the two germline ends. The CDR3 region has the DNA TGTGCCAGCTCGAGGGAGGCGGGCCATGAGCAGTTCTTC. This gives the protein CASSREAGHEQFF.

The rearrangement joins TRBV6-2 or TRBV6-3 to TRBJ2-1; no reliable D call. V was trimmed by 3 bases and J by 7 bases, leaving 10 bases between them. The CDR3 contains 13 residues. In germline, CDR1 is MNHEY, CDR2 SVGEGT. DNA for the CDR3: TGTGCCAGCAGTTATAAGGTTAGAAATGAGCAGTTCTTC. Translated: CASSYKVRNEQFF.

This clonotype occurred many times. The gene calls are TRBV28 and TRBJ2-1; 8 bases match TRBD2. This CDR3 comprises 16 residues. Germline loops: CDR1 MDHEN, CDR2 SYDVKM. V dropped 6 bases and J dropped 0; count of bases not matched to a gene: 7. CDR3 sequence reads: CASSRDSGSSYNEQFF. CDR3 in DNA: TGTGCCAGCAGCAGAGACAGCGGGAGCTCCTACAATGAGCAGTTCTTC.

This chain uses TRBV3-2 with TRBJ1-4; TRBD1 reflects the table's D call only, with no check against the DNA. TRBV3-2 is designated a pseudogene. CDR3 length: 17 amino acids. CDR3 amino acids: CASSPETRTRNNEKLFF. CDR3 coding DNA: TGTGCCAGCAGCCCCGAAACCCGGACCAGGAATAATGAAAAACTGTTTTTT.

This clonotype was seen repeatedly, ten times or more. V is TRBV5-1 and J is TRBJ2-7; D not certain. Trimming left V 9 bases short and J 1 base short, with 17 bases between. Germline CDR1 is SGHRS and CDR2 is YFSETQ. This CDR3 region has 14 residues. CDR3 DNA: TGCGCCACCTCAGAAAGGACGGAGTCCTACGAGCAGTACTTC. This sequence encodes CATSERTESYEQYF. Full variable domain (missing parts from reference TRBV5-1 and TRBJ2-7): KAGVTQTPRYLIKTRGQQVTLSCSPISGHRSVSWYQQTPGQGLQFLFEYFSETQRNKGNFPGRFSGRQFSNSRSEMNVSTLELGDSALYLCATSERTESYEQYFGPGTRLTVT.

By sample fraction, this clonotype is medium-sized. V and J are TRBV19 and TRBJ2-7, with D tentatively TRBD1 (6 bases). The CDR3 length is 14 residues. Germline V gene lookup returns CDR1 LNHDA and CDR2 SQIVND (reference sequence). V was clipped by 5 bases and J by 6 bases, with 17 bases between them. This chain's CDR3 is CASSHLPGQSEQYF. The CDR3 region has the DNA TGTGCCAGTAGTCACCTACCGGGACAAAGCGAGCAGTACTTC.

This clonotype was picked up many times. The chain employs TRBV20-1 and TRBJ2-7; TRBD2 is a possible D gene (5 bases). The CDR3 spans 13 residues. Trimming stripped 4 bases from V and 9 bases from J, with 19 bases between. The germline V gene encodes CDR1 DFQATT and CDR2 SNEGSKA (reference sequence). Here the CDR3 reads CSATLGASGGQYF. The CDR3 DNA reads TGCAGTGCTACTTTAGGTGCTAGTGGAGGGCAGTACTTC.

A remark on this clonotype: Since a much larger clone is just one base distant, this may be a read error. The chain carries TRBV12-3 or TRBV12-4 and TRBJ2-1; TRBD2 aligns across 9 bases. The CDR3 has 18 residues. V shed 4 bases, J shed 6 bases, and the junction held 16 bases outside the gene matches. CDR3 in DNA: TGTGCCAGCAGTTCCTACGCCCGTCCAGCGGGAGGACCCAATGAGCAGTTCTTC. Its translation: CASSSYARPAGGPNEQFF.

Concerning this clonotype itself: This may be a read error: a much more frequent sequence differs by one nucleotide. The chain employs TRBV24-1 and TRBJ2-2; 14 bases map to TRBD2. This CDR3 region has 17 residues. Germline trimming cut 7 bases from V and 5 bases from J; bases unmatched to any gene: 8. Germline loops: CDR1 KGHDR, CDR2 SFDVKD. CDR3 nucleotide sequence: TGTGCCACCAGGGGGCAAGGACTAGCGGGAGGAACCGGGGAGCTGTTTTTT. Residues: CATRGQGLAGGTGELFF.

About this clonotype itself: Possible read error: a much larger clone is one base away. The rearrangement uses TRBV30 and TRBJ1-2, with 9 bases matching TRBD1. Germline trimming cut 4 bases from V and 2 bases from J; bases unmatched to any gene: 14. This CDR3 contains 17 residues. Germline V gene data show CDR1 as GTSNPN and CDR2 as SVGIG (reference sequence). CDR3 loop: CAWIGGTRTGENYGYTF. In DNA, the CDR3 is TGTGCCTGGATAGGTGGGACTCGGACAGGGGAAAACTATGGCTACACCTTC.

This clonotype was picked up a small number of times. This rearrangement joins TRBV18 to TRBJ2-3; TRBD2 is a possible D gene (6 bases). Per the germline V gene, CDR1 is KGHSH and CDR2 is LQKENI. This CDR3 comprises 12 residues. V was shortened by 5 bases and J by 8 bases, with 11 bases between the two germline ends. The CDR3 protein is CASSSGRGTQYF. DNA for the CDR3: TGTGCCAGCTCATCCGGGAGAGGTACGCAGTATTTT. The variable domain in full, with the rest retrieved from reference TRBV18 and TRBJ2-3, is NAGVMQNPRHLVRRRGQEARLRCSPMKGHSHVYWYRQLPEEGLKFMVYLQKENIIDESGMPKERFSAEFPKEGPSILRIQQVVRGDSAAYFCASSSGRGTQYFGPGTRLTVL.

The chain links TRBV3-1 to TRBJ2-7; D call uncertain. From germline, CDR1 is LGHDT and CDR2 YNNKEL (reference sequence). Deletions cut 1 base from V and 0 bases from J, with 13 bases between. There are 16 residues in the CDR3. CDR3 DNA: TGTGCCAGCAGCCAAGTCAAAATCTCGACCTCCTACGAGCAGTACTTC. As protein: CASSQVKISTSYEQYF.

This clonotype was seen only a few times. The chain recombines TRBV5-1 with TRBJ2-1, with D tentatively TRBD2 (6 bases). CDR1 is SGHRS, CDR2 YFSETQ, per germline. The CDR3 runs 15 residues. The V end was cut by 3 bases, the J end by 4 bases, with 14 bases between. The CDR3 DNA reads TGCGCCAGCAGCTACAGCGGGCAGGGATACAATGAGCAGTTCTTC. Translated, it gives CASSYSGQGYNEQFF. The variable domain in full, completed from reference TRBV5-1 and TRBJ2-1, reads KAGVTQTPRYLIKTRGQQVTLSCSPISGHRSVSWYQQTPGQGLQFLFEYFSETQRNKGNFPGRFSGRQFSNSRSEMNVSTLELGDSALYLCASSYSGQGYNEQFFGPGTRLTVL.

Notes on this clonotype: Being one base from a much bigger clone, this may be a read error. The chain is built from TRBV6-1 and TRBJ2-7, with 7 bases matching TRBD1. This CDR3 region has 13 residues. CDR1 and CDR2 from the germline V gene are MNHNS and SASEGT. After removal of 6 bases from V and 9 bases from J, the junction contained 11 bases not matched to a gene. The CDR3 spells CASSNRDSLRQYF. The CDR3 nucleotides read TGTGCCAGCAGCAATAGGGACAGCCTGCGGCAGTACTTC.

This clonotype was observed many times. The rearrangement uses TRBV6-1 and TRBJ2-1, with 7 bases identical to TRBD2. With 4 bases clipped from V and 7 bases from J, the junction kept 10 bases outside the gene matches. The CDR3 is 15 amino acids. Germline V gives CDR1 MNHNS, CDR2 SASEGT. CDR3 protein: CASSAGRPPGNEQFF. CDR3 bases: TGTGCCAGCAGTGCCGGGAGGCCCCCGGGGAATGAGCAGTTCTTC.

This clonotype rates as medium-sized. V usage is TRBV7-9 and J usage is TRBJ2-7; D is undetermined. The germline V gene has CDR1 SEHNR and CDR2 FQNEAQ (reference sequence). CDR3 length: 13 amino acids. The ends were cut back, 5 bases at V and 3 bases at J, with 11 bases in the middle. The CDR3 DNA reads TGTGCCAGCAGCCAGGACGGAGACTACGAGCAGTACTTC. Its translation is CASSQDGDYEQYF.

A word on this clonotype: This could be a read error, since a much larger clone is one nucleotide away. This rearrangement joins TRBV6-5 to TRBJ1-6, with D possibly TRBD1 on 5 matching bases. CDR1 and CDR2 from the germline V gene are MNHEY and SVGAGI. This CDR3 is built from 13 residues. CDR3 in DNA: TGTTCCAGCAGTTACGACAGAAATTCACCCCTCCACTTT. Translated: CSSSYDRNSPLHF.

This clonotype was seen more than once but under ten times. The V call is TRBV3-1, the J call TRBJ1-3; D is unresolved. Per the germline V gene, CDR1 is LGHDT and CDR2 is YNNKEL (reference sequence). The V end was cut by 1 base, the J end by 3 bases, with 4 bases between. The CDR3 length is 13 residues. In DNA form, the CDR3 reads TGTGCCAGCAGCCAAGGTAATGGAAACACCATATATTTT. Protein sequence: CASSQGNGNTIYF.

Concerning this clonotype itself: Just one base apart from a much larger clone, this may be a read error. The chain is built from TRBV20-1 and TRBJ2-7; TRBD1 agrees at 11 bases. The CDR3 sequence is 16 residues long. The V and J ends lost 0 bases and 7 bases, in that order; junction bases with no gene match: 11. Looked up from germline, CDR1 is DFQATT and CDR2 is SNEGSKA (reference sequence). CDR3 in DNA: TGCAGTGCTAGAGATCCCTGGACAGGGGGCCGCTGGGAGCAGTACTTC. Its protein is CSARDPWTGGRWEQYF.